This passage covers 32 T cell receptor beta chains from one sample sequenced in a study of PD-L1 blockade in urothelial cancer. TCRdb's copy holds only in-frame clones and misses some; the assay was immunoSEQ multiplex PCR. The table shows about 30,000 clones, with 80% to 90% occurring only once. Time point denoted: peripheral blood 6 weeks after treatment start. Material: PBMCs, obtained around atezolizumab (anti-PD-L1) treatment. The receptors stem from a man aged 80 or over with urothelial cancer.

The chain carries TRBV5-1 and TRBJ2-7, with TRBD2 as a possible D gene (6 bases). The CDR3 extends over 14 amino acids. Trimming left V 2 bases short and J 2 bases short, with 11 bases between. The germline gives CDR1 SGHRS, CDR2 YFSETQ. This CDR3 is CASSLTAGTYEQYF. CDR3 bases: TGCGCCAGCAGCTTAACGGCGGGAACCTACGAGCAGTACTTC.

This chain links TRBV6-6 with TRBJ1-2, with D hard to call. CDR1 and CDR2 (germline): MNHNY, SVGAGI (reference sequence). The length of the CDR3 is 11 residues. The germline V and J ends were trimmed by 6 bases and 3 bases, with 5 bases remaining between them. The CDR3 DNA reads TGTGCCAGCAGCCGGGACTATGGCTACACCTTC. This codes for CASSRDYGYTF.

The chain links TRBV5-6 to TRBJ1-4; 7 bases line up with TRBD1. Trimming took 3 bases from V and 7 from J; bases not matched to a gene: 12. Germline V gene data show CDR1 as SGHDT and CDR2 as YYEEEE. CDR3 length: 16 residues. CDR3 amino acids: CASSSAHDREVEKLFF. In DNA form, the CDR3 reads TGTGCCAGCAGCTCGGCACACGACAGGGAGGTTGAAAAACTGTTTTTT.

This clone was observed a single time. The V and J genes are TRBV28 and TRBJ2-3; no reliable D call. V was pared by 4 bases and J by 6 bases, with 17 bases between. The CDR3 extends over 15 amino acids. Per the germline V gene, CDR1 is MDHEN and CDR2 is SYDVKM. In DNA form, the CDR3 reads TGTGCCAGCAGTTCCCCTCGACTGGTCCGGGATACGCAGTATTTT. It codes for CASSSPRLVRDTQYF. Together with reference TRBV28 and TRBJ2-3, the CDR3 gives the full variable domain: DVKVTQSSRYLVKRTGEKVFLECVQDMDHENMFWYRQDPGLGLRLIYFSYDVKMKEKGDIPEGYSVSREKKERFSLILESASTNQTSMYLCASSSPRLVRDTQYFGPGTRLTVL.

The rearrangement links TRBV7-8 to TRBJ1-1; D unclear. The CDR3 has 14 residues. The V and J ends lost 4 bases and 4 bases respectively, with 13 bases between them. Germline CDR1 is SGHVS and CDR2 is FQNEAQ. The chain's CDR3 is CASSSKAGGTEAFF. Written as DNA, the CDR3 is TGTGCCAGCAGCTCCAAGGCGGGCGGCACTGAAGCTTTCTTT.

V and J are TRBV7-7 and TRBJ1-1; 10 bases fit TRBD1. Trimming at V came to 4 bases and at J to 5 bases, leaving 7 bases not matched to a gene. The CDR3 length is 15 residues. Germline lookup yields CDR1 SSHAT and CDR2 FNYEAQ (reference sequence). The CDR3 is CASSSTGGKGTEAFF. The DNA for the CDR3 is TGTGCCAGCAGCTCGACAGGGGGCAAGGGTACTGAAGCTTTCTTT.

This clone was recorded only once. The V and J genes are TRBV12-5 and TRBJ2-1, with TRBD2 identical over 10 bases. CDR1 is LGHNT and CDR2 is FRNRAP in the germline V gene. CDR3 length: 15 residues. V lost 5 bases to trimming and J lost 9 bases; unmatched junction nucleotides: 10. The CDR3 DNA sequence: TGTGCTAGTGGTAGAGCGGGAGGGCCGAGGGGTGAGCAGTTCTTC. It codes for CASGRAGGPRGEQFF.

Only a few counts were recorded for this clone. CDR3 loop: CASSFPETGGYPLRDEQYF. The CDR3 DNA follows: TGTGCCAGCAGTTTCCCAGAGACAGGGGGCTATCCTCTTAGGGACGAGCAGTACTTC. The chain uses TRBV28 and TRBJ2-7, with 10 bases identical to TRBD1. Germline V lookup: CDR1 MDHEN, CDR2 SYDVKM. The CDR3 extends over 19 amino acids. V shed 3 bases, J shed 5 bases, and the junction held 19 bases outside the gene matches.

The DNA of the CDR3 is TGTGCCAGTAGCGGATATGGGGACTACACAGCCGATGAGCAGTTCTTC. Its protein product is CASSGYGDYTADEQFF. This chain links TRBV19 with TRBJ2-1; TRBD2 matches 7 bases. Germline CDR1 is LNHDA and CDR2 is SQIVND (reference sequence). The CDR3 contains 16 residues. Trimming removed 6 bases from V and 8 bases from J; junction bases left unmatched: 16.

V is TRBV4-1 and J is TRBJ2-7, with 7 bases identical to TRBD1. Germline V gives CDR1 MGHRA, CDR2 YSYEKL. V lost 4 bases, J lost 5 bases, and 14 bases stayed unmatched. The CDR3 covers 16 residues. CDR3 amino acids: CASSRPGQRGLDEQYF. CDR3 DNA sequence: TGCGCCAGCAGCCGACCGGGACAAAGGGGGCTCGACGAGCAGTACTTC.

The rearrangement joins TRBV4-1 to TRBJ1-5; 8 bases are a match to TRBD1. CDR1 is MGHRA and CDR2 is YSYEKL in the germline V gene. J was trimmed by 7 bases and V by 0 bases; bases with no gene match: 5. The CDR3 covers 15 residues. The CDR3 loop is CASSQDGQGAQPQHF. In DNA form, the CDR3 reads TGCGCCAGCAGCCAAGATGGGCAGGGGGCGCAGCCCCAGCATTTT.

The rearrangement links TRBV27 to TRBJ2-7; 11 nucleotides align to TRBD2. CDR1 and CDR2 (germline): MNHEY, SMNVEV (reference sequence). Losses at the gene ends were 5 bases for V and 1 base for J; bases not matched to a gene: 1. The CDR3 has 14 amino acids. The CDR3 is CASSGTSGSYEQYF. CDR3 in DNA: TGTGCCAGCAGTGGGACTAGCGGATCCTACGAGCAGTACTTC.

The gene calls are TRBV29-1 and TRBJ1-2; no reliable D call. The CDR3 runs to 15 residues. Looked up from germline, CDR1 is SQVTM and CDR2 is ANQGSEA. Deletions cut 2 bases from V and 0 bases from J, with 13 bases between. CDR3 loop: CSVEYTVRANYGYTF. DNA of the CDR3: TGCAGCGTTGAATACACAGTACGAGCTAACTATGGCTACACCTTC. Full variable domain (rest looked up from reference TRBV29-1 and TRBJ1-2): SAVISQKPSRDICQRGTSLTIQCQVDSQVTMMFWYRQQPGQSLTLIATANQGSEATYESGFVIDKFPISRPNLTFSTLTVSNMSPEDSSIYLCSVEYTVRANYGYTFGSGTRLTVV.

This chain joins TRBV6-1 and TRBJ1-1, with D possibly matching TRBD1 (6 bases). The germline V gene has CDR1 MNHNS and CDR2 SASEGT. The CDR3 loop spans 14 amino acids. The germline V and J ends were trimmed by 2 bases and 1 base, with 8 bases remaining between them. The CDR3: CASSETGPNTEAFF. CDR3 nucleotide sequence: TGTGCCAGCAGTGAAACAGGGCCGAACACTGAAGCTTTCTTT.

This chain joins TRBV28 and TRBJ2-7; 14 positions match TRBD2. The CDR3 runs 17 residues. From germline, CDR1 is MDHEN and CDR2 SYDVKM. The V gene end was trimmed by 6 bases and the J gene end by 2 bases; junction bases not matched to a gene: 9. As DNA, the CDR3 is TGTGCCAGCAGGACGACCGGGACTAGCGGGAGCACCTACGAGCAGTACTTC. Amino acids: CASRTTGTSGSTYEQYF.

This chain joins TRBV5-6 and TRBJ2-7, with 8 bases matching TRBD2. This CDR3 contains 16 residues. Trimming cost V 3 bases and J 1 base; bases outside gene matches: 9. The V gene's germline CDR1 is SGHDT and CDR2 YYEEEE. The CDR3 DNA sequence: TGTGCCAGCAGCTCCGGTCTAGGCGGGGGGTCCTACGAGCAGTACTTC. Its protein is CASSSGLGGGSYEQYF.

V is TRBV7-9 and J is TRBJ2-1; 8 bases match TRBD1. The CDR3 contains 16 residues. V was pared by 4 bases and J by 7 bases, with 12 bases of the junction left unmatched. Germline V gene sequence: CDR1 SEHNR, CDR2 FQNEAQ (reference sequence). The CDR3 DNA is TGTGCCAGCAGCTCATTACGGGACAGGTCGTTGAATGAGCAGTTCTTC. It is translated as CASSSLRDRSLNEQFF.

The CDR3 loop reads CASSPGQGYQPQHF. CDR3 DNA: TGTGCCAGCAGCCCGGGACAGGGGTATCAGCCCCAGCATTTT. J is TRBJ1-5 and V is TRBV11-2, with 10 bases matching TRBD1. The CDR3 is made up of 14 amino acids. Germline assignment: CDR1 SGHAT and CDR2 FQNNGV. J was trimmed by 5 bases and V by 5 bases; bases with no gene match: 3.

A few counts support this clone. V usage is TRBV5-6 and J usage is TRBJ2-7; a weak D match, TRBD2 (6 bases). This CDR3 region has 15 residues. Germline values: CDR1 SGHDT, CDR2 YYEEEE. The germline V and J ends were trimmed by 2 bases and 0 bases, with 12 bases remaining between them. For the CDR3, the DNA is TGTGCCAGCAGCTTACTTAGCGGTAGCTCCTACGAGCAGTACTTC. Translating it yields CASSLLSGSSYEQYF.

The CDR3 region has the DNA TGTGCCAGCAAAGTACAAGGGACAACAGATACGCAGTATTTT. Translation gives CASKVQGTTDTQYF. V gene TRBV2 combines with J gene TRBJ2-3; weak D call: TRBD1 (6 bases). There are 14 residues in the CDR3. Germline CDR1 and CDR2: SNHLY and FYNNEI. Trimming took 7 bases from V and 3 from J, leaving 14 bases between them.

The chain recombines TRBV5-8 with TRBJ2-1; 15 nucleotides match TRBD2. Germline trimming cut 3 bases from V and 7 bases from J; bases unmatched to any gene: 5. The CDR3 runs 16 residues. Per germline, CDR1 SGHTS and CDR2 YDEGEE. CDR3 in amino acids: CASSYLGTSGRNEQFF. CDR3 coding DNA: TGTGCCAGCAGCTACCTAGGGACTAGCGGGAGGAATGAGCAGTTCTTC.

J is TRBJ2-7 and V is TRBV11-2; D possibly corresponds to TRBD2 (6 bases). Germline CDR1 and CDR2: SGHAT and FQNNGV. The CDR3 spans 16 residues. V was pared by 0 bases and J by 1 base, with 13 bases between. The DNA of the CDR3 is TGTGCCAGCAGCTTAGATCTACGGGAGAGTTCCTACGAGCAGTACTTC. Residues: CASSLDLRESSYEQYF.

The chain employs TRBV7-2 and TRBJ1-2, with 9 bases that match TRBD1. This CDR3 has 13 amino acids. With V trimmed by 1 base and J by 8 bases, 2 bases remained unmatched. CDR1 SGHTA and CDR2 FQGNSA come from the germline V gene. The CDR3 protein is CASSLDRGRGYTF. CDR3 DNA sequence: TGTGCCAGCAGCTTAGACAGGGGGCGGGGCTACACCTTC.

V and J are TRBV5-6 and TRBJ2-2; 10 nucleotides match TRBD1. This CDR3 comprises 19 residues. Germline lookup yields CDR1 SGHDT and CDR2 YYEEEE. V lost 0 bases, J lost 4 bases, and 12 bases stayed unmatched. The CDR3 DNA reads TGTGCCAGCAGCTTGGTATGGGGTTCGGACAGGGGGGGCACCGGGGAGCTGTTTTTT. This codes for CASSLVWGSDRGGTGELFF.

J is TRBJ1-2 and V is TRBV19; unclear D gene. The germline V gene has CDR1 LNHDA and CDR2 SQIVND (reference sequence). This CDR3 is 13 amino acids long. The V and J ends lost 5 bases and 0 bases respectively, with 7 bases between them. In nucleotides, the CDR3 is TGTGCCAGTAGTGGCATTTCTAACTATGGCTACACCTTC. Protein: CASSGISNYGYTF.

This chain joins TRBV10-1 and TRBJ2-7; tentative D call: TRBD1 (7 bases). V lost 2 bases, J lost 2 bases, and 13 bases lay in between. CDR3 size: 15 residues. CDR1 WNHNN and CDR2 SYGVQD come from the germline V gene (reference sequence). Here the CDR3 DNA reads TGCGCCAGCAGTGAGAGCCAGGGGGGAACCTACGAGCAGTACTTC. This translates into CASSESQGGTYEQYF.

This rearrangement joins TRBV28 to TRBJ2-6; a possible D gene is TRBD2 (5 bases). The CDR3 sequence is 16 residues long. V lost 4 bases to trimming and J lost 3 bases, with 13 bases between them. CDR1 MDHEN and CDR2 SYDVKM come from the germline V gene. CDR3 protein: CASSSQGRGGANVLTF. DNA of the CDR3: TGTGCCAGCAGTTCTCAAGGTCGGGGTGGGGCCAACGTCCTGACTTTC.

CDR3 in DNA: TGTGCCAGCAGCATATCGACAGTCGGCACTGAAGCTTTCTTT. Translation gives CASSISTVGTEAFF. The chain couples TRBV7-9 to TRBJ1-1, with D perhaps TRBD1 (5 bases). V was clipped by 5 bases and J by 4 bases, with 14 bases between them. The CDR3 spans 14 residues. Germline V lookup: CDR1 SEHNR, CDR2 FQNEAQ (reference sequence). The full variable domain, completed using reference TRBV7-9 and TRBJ1-1, is DTGVSQNPRHKITKRGQNVTFRCDPISEHNRLYWYRQTLGQGPEFLTYFQNEAQLEKSRLLSDRFSAERPKGSFSTLEIQRTEQGDSAMYLCASSISTVGTEAFFGQGTRLTVV.

The chain employs TRBV7-8 and TRBJ2-3; 7 bases are shared with TRBD1. This CDR3 has 16 amino acids. Trimming at V came to 3 bases and at J to 5 bases, leaving 11 bases not matched to a gene. Germline V gives CDR1 SGHVS, CDR2 FQNEAQ. In DNA form, the CDR3 reads TGTGCCAGCAGCTTCCTGAACAGGGGTGTGGGAGATACGCAGTATTTT. This codes for CASSFLNRGVGDTQYF.

This clone turned up a few times. The chain is built from TRBV9 and TRBJ2-3, with TRBD1 as a possible D gene (6 bases). Trimming cost V 0 bases and J 2 bases, with 10 bases left between them. Germline CDR1 is SGDLS and CDR2 is YYNGEE. The CDR3 covers 15 residues. This CDR3 is CASSVGGQSTDTQYF. CDR3 nucleotides: TGTGCCAGCAGCGTAGGGGGACAATCCACAGATACGCAGTATTTT.

The genes are TRBV5-4 and TRBJ2-7; D possibly corresponds to TRBD2 (5 bases). Per germline, CDR1 SGHNT and CDR2 YYREEE (reference sequence). This CDR3 contains 14 residues. The V end lost 0 bases, the J end lost 3 bases, and 10 bases lay between the germline ends. The CDR3: CASSLEVANYEQYF. DNA for the CDR3: TGTGCCAGCAGCTTGGAGGTAGCGAACTACGAGCAGTACTTC. The full variable domain, in which reference TRBV5-4 and TRBJ2-7 provide the parts outside the CDR3, is ETGVTQSPTHLIKTRGQQVTLRCSSQSGHNTVSWYQQALGQGPQFIFQYYREEENGRGNFPPRFSGLQFPNYSSELNVNALELDDSALYLCASSLEVANYEQYFGPGTRLTVT.

This chain uses TRBV9 with TRBJ2-3, with D perhaps TRBD2 (6 bases). This CDR3 has 16 residues. Trimming removed 1 base from V and 2 bases from J, with 14 bases in between. Germline-derived CDR1 and CDR2 are SGDLS and YYNGEE. The CDR3 loop is CASSVFKGLNTDTQYF. As DNA, the CDR3 is TGTGCCAGCAGCGTATTTAAGGGACTTAACACAGATACGCAGTATTTT.